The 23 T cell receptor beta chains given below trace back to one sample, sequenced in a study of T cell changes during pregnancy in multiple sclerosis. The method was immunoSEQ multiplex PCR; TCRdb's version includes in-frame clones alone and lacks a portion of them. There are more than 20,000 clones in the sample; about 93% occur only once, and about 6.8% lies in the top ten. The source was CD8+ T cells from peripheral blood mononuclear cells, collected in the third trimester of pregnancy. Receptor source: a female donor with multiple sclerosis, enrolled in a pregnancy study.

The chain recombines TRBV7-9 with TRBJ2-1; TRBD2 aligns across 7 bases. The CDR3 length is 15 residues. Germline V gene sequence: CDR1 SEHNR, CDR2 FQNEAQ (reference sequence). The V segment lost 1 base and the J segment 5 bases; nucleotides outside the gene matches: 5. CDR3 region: CASSLGQRDDNEQFF. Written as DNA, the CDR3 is TGTGCCAGCAGCTTAGGCCAGCGGGACGACAATGAGCAGTTCTTC.

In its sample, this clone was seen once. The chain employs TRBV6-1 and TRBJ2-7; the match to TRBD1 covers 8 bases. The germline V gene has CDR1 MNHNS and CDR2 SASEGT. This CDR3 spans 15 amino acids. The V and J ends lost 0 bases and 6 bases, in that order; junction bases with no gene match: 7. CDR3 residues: CASSEAFRGPGEQYF. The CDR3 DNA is TGTGCCAGCAGTGAAGCGTTCAGGGGGCCGGGCGAGCAGTACTTC.

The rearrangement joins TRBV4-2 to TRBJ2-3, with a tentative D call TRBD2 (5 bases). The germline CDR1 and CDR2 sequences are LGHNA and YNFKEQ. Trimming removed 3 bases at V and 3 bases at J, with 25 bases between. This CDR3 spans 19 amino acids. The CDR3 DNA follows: TGTGCCAGCAGCCATCCCCCTCAGCGGCTACCACCACCGACAGATACGCAGTATTTT. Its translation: CASSHPPQRLPPPTDTQYF.

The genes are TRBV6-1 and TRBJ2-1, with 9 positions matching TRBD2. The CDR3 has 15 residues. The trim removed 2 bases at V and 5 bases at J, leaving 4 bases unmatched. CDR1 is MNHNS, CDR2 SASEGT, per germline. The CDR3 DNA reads TGTGCCAGCAGTGAACTAGCGGGATCCCACAATGAGCAGTTCTTC. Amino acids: CASSELAGSHNEQFF.

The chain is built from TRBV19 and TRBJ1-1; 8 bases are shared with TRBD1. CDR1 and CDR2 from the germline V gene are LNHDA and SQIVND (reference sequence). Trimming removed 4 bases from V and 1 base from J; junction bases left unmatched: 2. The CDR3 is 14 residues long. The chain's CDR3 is CASSTGQGNTEAFF. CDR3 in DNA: TGTGCCAGTAGTACCGGACAGGGGAACACTGAAGCTTTCTTT.

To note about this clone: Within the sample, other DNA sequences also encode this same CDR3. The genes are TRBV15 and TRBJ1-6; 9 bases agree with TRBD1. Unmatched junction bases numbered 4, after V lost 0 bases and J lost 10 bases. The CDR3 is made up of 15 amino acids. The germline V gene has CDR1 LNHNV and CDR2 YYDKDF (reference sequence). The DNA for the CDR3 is TGTGCCACCAGCAGAGATCGAGGACAGGGGTCACCCCTCCACTTT. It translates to CATSRDRGQGSPLHF.

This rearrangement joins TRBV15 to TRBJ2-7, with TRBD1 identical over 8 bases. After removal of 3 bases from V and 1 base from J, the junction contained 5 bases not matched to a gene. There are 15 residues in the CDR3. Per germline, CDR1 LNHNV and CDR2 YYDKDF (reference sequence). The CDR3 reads CATSSYDRGSYEQYF. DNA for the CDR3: TGTGCCACCAGCAGTTACGACAGGGGATCCTACGAGCAGTACTTC.

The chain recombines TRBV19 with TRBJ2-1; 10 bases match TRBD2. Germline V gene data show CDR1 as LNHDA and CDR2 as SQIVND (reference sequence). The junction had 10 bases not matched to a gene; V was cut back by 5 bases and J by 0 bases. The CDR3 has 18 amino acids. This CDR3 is CASSGVAGGPSSYNEQFF. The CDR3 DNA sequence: TGTGCCAGTAGTGGGGTAGCGGGAGGCCCAAGCTCCTACAATGAGCAGTTCTTC.

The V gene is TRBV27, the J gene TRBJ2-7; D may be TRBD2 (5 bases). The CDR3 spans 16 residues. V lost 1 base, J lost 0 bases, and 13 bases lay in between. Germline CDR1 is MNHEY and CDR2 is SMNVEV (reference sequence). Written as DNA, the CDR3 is TGTGCCAGCAGTTTATTTAGGTCAGCGGTCTCCTACGAGCAGTACTTC. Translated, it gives CASSLFRSAVSYEQYF.

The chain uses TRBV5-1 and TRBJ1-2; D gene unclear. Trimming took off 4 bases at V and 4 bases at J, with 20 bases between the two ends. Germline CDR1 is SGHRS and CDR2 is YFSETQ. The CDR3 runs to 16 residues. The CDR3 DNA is TGCGCCAGCAGCAGCCCCCTGACGGATAGGAGCTATGGCTACACCTTC. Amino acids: CASSSPLTDRSYGYTF.

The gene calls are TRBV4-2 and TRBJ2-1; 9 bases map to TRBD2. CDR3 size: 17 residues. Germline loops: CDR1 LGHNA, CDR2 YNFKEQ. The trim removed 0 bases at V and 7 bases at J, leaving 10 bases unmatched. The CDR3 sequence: CASSQEGRVAGVNEQFF. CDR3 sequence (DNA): TGTGCCAGCAGCCAAGAAGGGAGAGTAGCGGGGGTAAATGAGCAGTTCTTC.

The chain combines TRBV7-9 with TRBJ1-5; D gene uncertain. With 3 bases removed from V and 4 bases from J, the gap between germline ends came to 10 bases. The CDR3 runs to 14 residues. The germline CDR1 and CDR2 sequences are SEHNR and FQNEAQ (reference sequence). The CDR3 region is CASSFSTGNQPQHF. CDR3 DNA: TGTGCCAGCAGCTTTAGCACGGGAAATCAGCCCCAGCATTTT.

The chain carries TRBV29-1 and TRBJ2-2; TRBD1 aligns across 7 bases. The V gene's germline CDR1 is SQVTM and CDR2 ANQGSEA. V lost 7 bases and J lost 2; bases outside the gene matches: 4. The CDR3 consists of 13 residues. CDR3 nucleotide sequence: TGCAGCGCCAAGGGGGCTAACACCGGGGAGCTGTTTTTT. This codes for CSAKGANTGELFF.

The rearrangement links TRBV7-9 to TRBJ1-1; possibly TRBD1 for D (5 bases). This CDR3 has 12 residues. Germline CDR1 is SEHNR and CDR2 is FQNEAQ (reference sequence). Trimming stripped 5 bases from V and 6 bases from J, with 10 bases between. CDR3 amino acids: CASSRRGSEAFF. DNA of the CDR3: TGTGCCAGCAGCCGGAGGGGATCTGAAGCTTTCTTT.

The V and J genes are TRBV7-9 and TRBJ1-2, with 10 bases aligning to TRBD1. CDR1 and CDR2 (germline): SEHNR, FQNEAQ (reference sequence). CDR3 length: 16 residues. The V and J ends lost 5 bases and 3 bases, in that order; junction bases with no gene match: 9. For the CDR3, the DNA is TGTGCCAGCAGCCCCTCAGACAGGGGGCTGGACTATGGCTACACCTTC. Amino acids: CASSPSDRGLDYGYTF. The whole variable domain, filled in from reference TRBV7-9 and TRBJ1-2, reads DTGVSQNPRHKITKRGQNVTFRCDPISEHNRLYWYRQTLGQGPEFLTYFQNEAQLEKSRLLSDRFSAERPKGSFSTLEIQRTEQGDSAMYLCASSPSDRGLDYGYTFGSGTRLTVV.

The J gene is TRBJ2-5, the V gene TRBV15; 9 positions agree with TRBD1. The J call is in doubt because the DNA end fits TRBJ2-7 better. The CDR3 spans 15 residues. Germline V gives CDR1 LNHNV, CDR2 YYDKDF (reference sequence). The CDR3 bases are TGTGCCACCAGCGAATCAGGACAGGGGCCCTACGAGCAGTACTTC. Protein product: CATSESGQGPYEQYF.

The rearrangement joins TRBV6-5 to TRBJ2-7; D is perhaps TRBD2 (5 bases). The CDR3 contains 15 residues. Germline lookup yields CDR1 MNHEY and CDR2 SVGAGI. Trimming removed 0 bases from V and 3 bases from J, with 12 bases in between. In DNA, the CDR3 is TGTGCCAGCAGTTACTCGACCCGGGATGGCTACGAGCAGTACTTC. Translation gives CASSYSTRDGYEQYF.

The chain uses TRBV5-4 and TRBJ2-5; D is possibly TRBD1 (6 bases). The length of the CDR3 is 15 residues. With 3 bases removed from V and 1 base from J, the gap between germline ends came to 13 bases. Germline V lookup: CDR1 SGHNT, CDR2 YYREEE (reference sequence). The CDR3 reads CASSSPGHPQETQYF. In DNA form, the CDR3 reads TGTGCCAGCAGCTCTCCGGGACATCCCCAAGAGACCCAGTACTTC.

The CDR3 reads CASSYLRDRGYEQYF. CDR3 nucleotide sequence: TGTGCCAGCAGTTACCTGCGGGACAGGGGCTACGAGCAGTACTTC. This chain joins TRBV6-6 and TRBJ2-7; TRBD1 matches 10 bases. Germline V gives CDR1 MNHNY, CDR2 SVGAGI (reference sequence). The CDR3 consists of 15 residues. Unmatched junction bases numbered 4, after V lost 2 bases and J lost 3 bases.

CDR3 sequence (DNA): TGTGCCAGCAATTCGGCCGGGGAGCTGTTTTTT. Translation gives CASNSAGELFF. This rearrangement joins TRBV9 to TRBJ2-2; unclear D gene. Germline V gene data show CDR1 as SGDLS and CDR2 as YYNGEE. The CDR3 contains 11 residues. V was clipped by 6 bases and J by 6 bases, with 6 bases between them.

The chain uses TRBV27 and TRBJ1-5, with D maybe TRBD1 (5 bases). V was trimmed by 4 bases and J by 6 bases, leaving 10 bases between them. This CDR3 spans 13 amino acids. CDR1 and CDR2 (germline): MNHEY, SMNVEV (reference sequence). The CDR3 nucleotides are TGTGCCAGCAGTTCAGGGTTTAGTCAGCCCCAGCATTTT. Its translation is CASSSGFSQPQHF.

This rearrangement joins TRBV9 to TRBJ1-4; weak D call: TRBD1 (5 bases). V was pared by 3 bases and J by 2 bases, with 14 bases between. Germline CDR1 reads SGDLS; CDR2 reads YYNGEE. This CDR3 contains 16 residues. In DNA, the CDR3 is TGTGCCAGCAGCGCGGGGGTGGAGAGGACTAATGAAAAACTGTTTTTT. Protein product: CASSAGVERTNEKLFF.

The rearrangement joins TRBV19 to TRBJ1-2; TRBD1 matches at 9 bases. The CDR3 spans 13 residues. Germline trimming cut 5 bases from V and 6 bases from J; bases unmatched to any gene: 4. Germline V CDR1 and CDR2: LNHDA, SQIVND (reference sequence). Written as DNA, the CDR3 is TGTGCCAGTAGTTTGGGGGACAGGGATGGCTACACCTTC. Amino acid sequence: CASSLGDRDGYTF.